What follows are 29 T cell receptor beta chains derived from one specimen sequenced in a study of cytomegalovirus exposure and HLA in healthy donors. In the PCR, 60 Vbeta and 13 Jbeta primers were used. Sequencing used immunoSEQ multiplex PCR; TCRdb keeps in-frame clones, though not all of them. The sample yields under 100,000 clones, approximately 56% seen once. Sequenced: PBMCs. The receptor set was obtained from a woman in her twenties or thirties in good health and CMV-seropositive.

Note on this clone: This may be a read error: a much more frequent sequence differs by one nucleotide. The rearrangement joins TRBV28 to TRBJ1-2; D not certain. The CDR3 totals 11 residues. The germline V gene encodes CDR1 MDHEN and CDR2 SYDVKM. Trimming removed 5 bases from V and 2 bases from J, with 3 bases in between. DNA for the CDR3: TGTGCCAGCAGTATAAACTATGGCTACACCTTC. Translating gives CASSINYGYTF.

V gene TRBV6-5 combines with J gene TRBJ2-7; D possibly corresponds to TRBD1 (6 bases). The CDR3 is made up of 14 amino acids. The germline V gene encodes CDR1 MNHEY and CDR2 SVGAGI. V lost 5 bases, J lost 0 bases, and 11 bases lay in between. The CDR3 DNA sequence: TGTGCCAGCAGTAAGACAGGAAGCTCCTACGAGCAGTACTTC. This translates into CASSKTGSSYEQYF.

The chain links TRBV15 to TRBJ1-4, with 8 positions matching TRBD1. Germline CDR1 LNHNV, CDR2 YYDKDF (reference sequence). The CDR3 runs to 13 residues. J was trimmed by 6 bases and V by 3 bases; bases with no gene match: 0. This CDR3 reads CATSRGQDEKLFF. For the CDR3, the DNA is TGTGCCACCAGCAGGGGACAGGATGAAAAACTGTTTTTT.

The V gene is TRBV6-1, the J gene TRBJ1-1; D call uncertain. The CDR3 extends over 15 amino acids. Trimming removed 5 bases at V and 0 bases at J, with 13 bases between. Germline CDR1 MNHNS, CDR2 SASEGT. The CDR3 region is CASSNLRVVNTEAFF. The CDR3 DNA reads TGTGCCAGCAGTAACTTGAGGGTAGTGAACACTGAAGCTTTCTTT.

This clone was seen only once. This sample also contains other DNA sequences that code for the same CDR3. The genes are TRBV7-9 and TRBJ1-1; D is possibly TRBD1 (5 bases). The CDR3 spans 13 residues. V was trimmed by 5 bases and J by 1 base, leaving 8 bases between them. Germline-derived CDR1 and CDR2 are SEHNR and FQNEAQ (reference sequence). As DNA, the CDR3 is TGTGCCAGCAGCCTGCAGGGGAACACTGAAGCTTTCTTT. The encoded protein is CASSLQGNTEAFF.

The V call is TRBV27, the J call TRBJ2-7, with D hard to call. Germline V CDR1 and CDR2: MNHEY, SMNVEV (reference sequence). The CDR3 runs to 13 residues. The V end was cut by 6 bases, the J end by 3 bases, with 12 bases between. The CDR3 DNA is TGTGCCAGCAGCCCAAGCGCAGTCTACGAGCAGTACTTC. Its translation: CASSPSAVYEQYF.

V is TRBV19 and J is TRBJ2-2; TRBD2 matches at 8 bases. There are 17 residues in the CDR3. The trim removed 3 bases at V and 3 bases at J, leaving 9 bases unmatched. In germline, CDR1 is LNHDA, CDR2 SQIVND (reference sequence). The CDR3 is CASSMLLAETYTGELFF. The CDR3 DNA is TGTGCCAGTAGTATGTTACTAGCGGAGACCTACACCGGGGAGCTGTTTTTT.

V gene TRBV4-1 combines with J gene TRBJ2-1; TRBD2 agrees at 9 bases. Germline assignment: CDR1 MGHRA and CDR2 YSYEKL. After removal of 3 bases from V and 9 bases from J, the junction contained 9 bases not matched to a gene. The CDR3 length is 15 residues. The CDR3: CASSQPGTSRREQFF. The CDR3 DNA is TGCGCCAGCAGCCAGCCCGGGACTAGCAGGCGTGAGCAGTTCTTC.

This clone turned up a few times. The CDR3 nucleotides read TGTGCCTGGGGGGGCTGGAGTAATACCGCTGAAGCTTTCTTT. This gives the protein CAWGGWSNTAEAFF. V is TRBV30 and J is TRBJ1-1; possible D gene TRBD1, 6 bases. CDR1 is GTSNPN and CDR2 is SVGIG in the germline V gene (reference sequence). V lost 5 bases and J lost 6, with 19 bases in between. This CDR3 has 14 residues.

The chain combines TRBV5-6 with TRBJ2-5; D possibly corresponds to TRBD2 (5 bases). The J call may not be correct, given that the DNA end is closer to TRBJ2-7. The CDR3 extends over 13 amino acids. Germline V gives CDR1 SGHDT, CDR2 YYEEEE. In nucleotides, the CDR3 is TGTGCCAGCGGATGGTCGGGAATCGGCGAGCAGTACTTC. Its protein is CASGWSGIGEQYF.

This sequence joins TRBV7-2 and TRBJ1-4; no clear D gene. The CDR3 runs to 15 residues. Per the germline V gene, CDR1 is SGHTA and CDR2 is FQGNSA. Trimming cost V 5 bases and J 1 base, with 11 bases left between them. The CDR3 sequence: CASSPNRGTNEKLFF. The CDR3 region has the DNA TGTGCCAGCAGCCCGAACCGGGGAACTAATGAAAAACTGTTTTTT. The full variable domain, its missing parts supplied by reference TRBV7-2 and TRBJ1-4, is GAGVSQSPSNKVTEKGKDVELRCDPISGHTALYWYRQSLGQGLEFLIYFQGNSAPDKSGLPSDRFSAERTGGSVSTLTIQRTQQEDSAVYLCASSPNRGTNEKLFFGSGTQLSVL.

In nucleotides, the CDR3 is TGCGCCAGCAGCGCACCGGGACTAGCGTCCAATGAGCAGTTCTTC. Translating gives CASSAPGLASNEQFF. The J gene is TRBJ2-1, the V gene TRBV5-1, with TRBD2 matching 10 bases. From germline, CDR1 is SGHRS and CDR2 YFSETQ. V trimming: 4 bases; J trimming: 6 bases; junction bases outside the gene matches: 7. The CDR3 sequence is 15 residues long.

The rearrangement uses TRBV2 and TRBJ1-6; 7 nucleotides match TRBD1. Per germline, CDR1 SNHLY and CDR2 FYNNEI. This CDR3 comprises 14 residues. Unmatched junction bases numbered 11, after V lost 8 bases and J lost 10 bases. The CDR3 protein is CASVPRQGMSPLHF. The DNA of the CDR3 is TGTGCCAGCGTTCCTAGACAGGGAATGTCACCCCTCCACTTT.

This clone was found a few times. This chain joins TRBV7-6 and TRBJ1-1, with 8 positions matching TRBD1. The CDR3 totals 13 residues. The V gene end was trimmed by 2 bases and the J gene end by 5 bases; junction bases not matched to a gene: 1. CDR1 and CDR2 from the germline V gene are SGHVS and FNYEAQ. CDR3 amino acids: CASSLQGATEAFF. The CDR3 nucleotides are TGTGCCAGCAGCTTACAGGGGGCAACTGAAGCTTTCTTT. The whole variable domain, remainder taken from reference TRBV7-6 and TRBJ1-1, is GAGVSQSPRYKVTKRGQDVALRCDPISGHVSLYWYRQALGQGPEFLTYFNYEAQQDKSGLPNDRFSAERPEGSISTLTIQRTEQRDSAMYRCASSLQGATEAFFGQGTRLTVV.

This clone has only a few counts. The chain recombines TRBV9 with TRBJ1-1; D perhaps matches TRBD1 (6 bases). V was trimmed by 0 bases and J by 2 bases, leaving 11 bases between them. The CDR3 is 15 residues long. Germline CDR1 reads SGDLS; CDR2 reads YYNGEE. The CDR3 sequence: CASSVVGGFNTEAFF. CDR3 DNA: TGTGCCAGCAGCGTAGTTGGGGGCTTTAACACTGAAGCTTTCTTT.

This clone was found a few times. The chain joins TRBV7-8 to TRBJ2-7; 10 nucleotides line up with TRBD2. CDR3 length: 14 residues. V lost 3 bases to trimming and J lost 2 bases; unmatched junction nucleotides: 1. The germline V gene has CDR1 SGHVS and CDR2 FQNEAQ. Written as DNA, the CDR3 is TGTGCCAGCAGCTTCAGCGGGGGGGCCTACGAGCAGTACTTC. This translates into CASSFSGGAYEQYF.

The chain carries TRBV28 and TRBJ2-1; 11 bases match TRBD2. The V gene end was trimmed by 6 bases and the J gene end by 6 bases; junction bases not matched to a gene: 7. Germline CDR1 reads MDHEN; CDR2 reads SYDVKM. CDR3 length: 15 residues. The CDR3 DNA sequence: TGTGCCAGCAGGCTTAGCGGGGGGGCCTCCAATGAGCAGTTCTTC. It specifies CASRLSGGASNEQFF.

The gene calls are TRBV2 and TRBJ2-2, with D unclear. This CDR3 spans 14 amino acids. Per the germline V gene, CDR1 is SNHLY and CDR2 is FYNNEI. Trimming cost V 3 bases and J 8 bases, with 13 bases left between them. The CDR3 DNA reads TGTGCCAGCAGTGATGTCTCGGTTATTGGGGAGCTGTTTTTT. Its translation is CASSDVSVIGELFF. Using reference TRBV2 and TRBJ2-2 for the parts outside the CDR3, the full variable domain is EPEVTQTPSHQVTQMGQEVILRCVPISNHLYFYWYRQILGQKVEFLVSFYNNEISEKSEIFDDQFSVERPDGSNFTLKIRSTKLEDSAMYFCASSDVSVIGELFFGEGSRLTVL.

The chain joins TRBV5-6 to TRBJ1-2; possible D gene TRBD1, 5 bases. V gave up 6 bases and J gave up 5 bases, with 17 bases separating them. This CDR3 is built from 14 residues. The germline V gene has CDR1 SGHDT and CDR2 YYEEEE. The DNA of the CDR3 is TGTGCCAGCAACCAACCGGGACTGGGATATGGCTACACCTTC. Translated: CASNQPGLGYGYTF. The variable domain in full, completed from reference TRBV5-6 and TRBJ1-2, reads DAGVTQSPTHLIKTRGQQVTLRCSPKSGHDTVSWYQQALGQGPQFIFQYYEEEERQRGNFPDRFSGHQFPNYSSELNVNALLLGDSALYLCASNQPGLGYGYTFGSGTRLTVV.

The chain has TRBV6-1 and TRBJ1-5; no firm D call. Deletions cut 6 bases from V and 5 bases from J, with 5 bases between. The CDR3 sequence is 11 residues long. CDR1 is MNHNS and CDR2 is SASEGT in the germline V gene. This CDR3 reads CASRLYQPQHF. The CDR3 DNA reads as TGTGCCAGCAGATTATATCAGCCCCAGCATTTT.

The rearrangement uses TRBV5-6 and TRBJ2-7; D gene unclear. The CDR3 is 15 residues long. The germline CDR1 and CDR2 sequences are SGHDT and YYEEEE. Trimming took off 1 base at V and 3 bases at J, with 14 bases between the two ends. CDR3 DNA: TGTGCCAGCAGCTTGATGGCTGGCTTGATCTACGAGCAGTACTTC. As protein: CASSLMAGLIYEQYF. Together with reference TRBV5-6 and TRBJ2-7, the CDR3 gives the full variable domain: DAGVTQSPTHLIKTRGQQVTLRCSPKSGHDTVSWYQQALGQGPQFIFQYYEEEERQRGNFPDRFSGHQFPNYSSELNVNALLLGDSALYLCASSLMAGLIYEQYFGPGTRLTVT.

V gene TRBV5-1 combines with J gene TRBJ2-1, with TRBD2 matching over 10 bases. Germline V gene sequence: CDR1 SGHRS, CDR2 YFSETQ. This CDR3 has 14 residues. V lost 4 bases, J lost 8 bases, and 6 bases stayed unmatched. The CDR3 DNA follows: TGCGCCAGCAGCATACAGACTAGCGGGTATGAGCAGTTCTTC. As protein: CASSIQTSGYEQFF.

For the CDR3, the DNA is TGTGCCTGGAGTGGGGGCCCGACAGGGAACACTGAAGCTTTCTTT. Amino acid sequence: CAWSGGPTGNTEAFF. The chain combines TRBV30 with TRBJ1-1; a possible D gene is TRBD1 (6 bases). Looked up from germline, CDR1 is GTSNPN and CDR2 is SVGIG (reference sequence). Trimming stripped 1 base from V and 1 base from J, with 13 bases between. This CDR3 is 15 amino acids long.

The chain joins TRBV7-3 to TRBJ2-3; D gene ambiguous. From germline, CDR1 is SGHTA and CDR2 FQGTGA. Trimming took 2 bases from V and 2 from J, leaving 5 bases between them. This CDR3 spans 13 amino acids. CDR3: CASSLSYTDTQYF. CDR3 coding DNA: TGTGCCAGCAGCTTATCCTACACAGATACGCAGTATTTT.

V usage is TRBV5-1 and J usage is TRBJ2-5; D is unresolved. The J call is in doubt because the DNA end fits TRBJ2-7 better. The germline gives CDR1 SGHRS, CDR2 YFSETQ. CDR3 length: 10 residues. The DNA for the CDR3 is TGCGCCAGTGTACCCTACGAGCAGTACTTC. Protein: CASVPYEQYF.

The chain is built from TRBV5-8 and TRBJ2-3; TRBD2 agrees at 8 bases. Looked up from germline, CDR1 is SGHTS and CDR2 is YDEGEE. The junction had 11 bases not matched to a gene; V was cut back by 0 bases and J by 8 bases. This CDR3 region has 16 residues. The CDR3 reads CASSLASRGGLGTQYF. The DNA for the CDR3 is TGTGCCAGCAGCTTGGCTTCCCGGGGGGGCCTCGGTACGCAGTATTTT.

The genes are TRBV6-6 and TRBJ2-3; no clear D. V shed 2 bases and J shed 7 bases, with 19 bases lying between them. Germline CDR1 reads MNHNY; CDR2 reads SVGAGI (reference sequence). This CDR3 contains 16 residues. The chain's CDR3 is CASSYPYFGSINTQYF. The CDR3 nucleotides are TGTGCCAGCAGTTACCCATATTTTGGCTCAATTAATACGCAGTATTTT.

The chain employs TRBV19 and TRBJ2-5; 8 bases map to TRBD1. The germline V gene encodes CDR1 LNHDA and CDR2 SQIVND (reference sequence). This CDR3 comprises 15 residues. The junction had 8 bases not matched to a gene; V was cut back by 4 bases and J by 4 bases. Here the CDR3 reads CASSNTGGRRETQYF. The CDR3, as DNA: TGTGCCAGTAGTAACACAGGGGGGCGCCGAGAGACCCAGTACTTC. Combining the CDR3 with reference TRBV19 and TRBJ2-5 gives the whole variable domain DGGITQSPKYLFRKEGQNVTLSCEQNLNHDAMYWYRQDPGQGLRLIYYSQIVNDFQKGDIAEGYSVSREKKESFPLTVTSAQKNPTAFYLCASSNTGGRRETQYFGPGTRLLVL.

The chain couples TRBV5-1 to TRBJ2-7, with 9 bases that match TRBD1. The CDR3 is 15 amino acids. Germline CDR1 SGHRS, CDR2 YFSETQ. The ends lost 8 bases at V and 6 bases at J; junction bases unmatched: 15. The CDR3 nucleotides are TGCGCCAGTCACACAACTGCCGGGACAGGGAGCGAGCAGTACTTC. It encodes CASHTTAGTGSEQYF.